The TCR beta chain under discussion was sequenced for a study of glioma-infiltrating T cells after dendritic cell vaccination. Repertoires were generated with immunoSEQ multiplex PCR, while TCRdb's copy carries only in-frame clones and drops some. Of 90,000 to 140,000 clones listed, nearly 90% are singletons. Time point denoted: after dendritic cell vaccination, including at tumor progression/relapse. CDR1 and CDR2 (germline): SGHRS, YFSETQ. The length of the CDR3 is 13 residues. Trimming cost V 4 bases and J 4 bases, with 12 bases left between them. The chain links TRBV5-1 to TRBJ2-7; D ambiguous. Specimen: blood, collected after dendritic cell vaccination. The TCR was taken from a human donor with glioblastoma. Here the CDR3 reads CASSREKVYEQYF. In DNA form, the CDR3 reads TGCGCCAGCAGCCGCGAGAAAGTTTACGAGCAGTACTTC.